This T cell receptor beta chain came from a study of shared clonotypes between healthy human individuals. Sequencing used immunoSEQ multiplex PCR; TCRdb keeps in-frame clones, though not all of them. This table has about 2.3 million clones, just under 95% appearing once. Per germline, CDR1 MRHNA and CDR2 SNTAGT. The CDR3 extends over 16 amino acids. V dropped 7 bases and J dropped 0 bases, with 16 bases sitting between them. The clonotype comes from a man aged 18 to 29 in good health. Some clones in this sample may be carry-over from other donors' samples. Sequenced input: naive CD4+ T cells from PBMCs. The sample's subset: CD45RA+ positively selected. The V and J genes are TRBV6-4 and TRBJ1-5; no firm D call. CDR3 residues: CASKALVGNSNQPQHF. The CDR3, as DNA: TGTGCCAGCAAGGCGCTGGTAGGGAATAGCAATCAGCCCCAGCATTTT.